A selection of T cell receptor beta chains follows, all from one sample in a study of cytomegalovirus exposure and HLA in healthy donors. The assay was immunoSEQ multiplex PCR, and TCRdb's table has in-frame clones only and misses some. The repertoire holds roughly 150,000 clones, with around four fifths as singletons. The material sequenced was PBMCs. The receptors shown here come from a woman younger than 30 in good health and CMV-seronegative. Each CDR3 is given without its conserved first and last residue. Fields, in order: V gene, D gene, J gene, CDR3 protein. A D gene is named only where the DNA matches it firmly.

TRBV6-5	NA	TRBJ1-1	ASKTSGTANTEAF
TRBV5-1	TRBD2	TRBJ2-3	ASSLGLAGGDTQY
TRBV27	NA	TRBJ1-2	ASSSYGGARYGYT
TRBV4-2	TRBD2	TRBJ2-3	ASSQDLGGGTDTQY
TRBV6-1	TRBD1	TRBJ1-1	ASSLDRMSEAF
TRBV27	TRBD1	TRBJ2-7	ASSLSGTDYEQY
TRBV7-9	NA	TRBJ1-2	ASSLAWSDTPSNYGYT
TRBV19	NA	TRBJ2-4	ASSIWAAEAKNIQY
TRBV7-7	TRBD2	TRBJ2-5	ASSSGLAGGSVPQY
TRBV25-1	NA	TRBJ1-6	ASNAGNSPLH
TRBV6-5	NA	TRBJ1-1	ASRDGQYLTEAF
TRBV6-1	NA	TRBJ1-5	ASSDLTGGGNQPQH
TRBV7-8	NA	TRBJ2-7	ASSLYRASSYEQY
TRBV9	NA	NA	ASSVGSGTSSYEQY
TRBV5-1	NA	TRBJ2-1	ASSFAGGSYNEQF
TRBV9	NA	TRBJ2-1	ASSVASSYNEQF
TRBV11-2	NA	TRBJ1-1	ASSLGGLAEAF
TRBV6-1	TRBD1	TRBJ2-6	ASSGRDREAVGANVLT
TRBV10-3	NA	TRBJ1-1	AIGDIPMNTEAF
TRBV10-1	TRBD2	TRBJ2-7	ASQRGVYYEQY
TRBV25-1	NA	TRBJ2-7	ASSEYRTATYEQY
TRBV2	NA	TRBJ1-6	ASSAGEWENSPLH
TRBV2	TRBD1	TRBJ1-4	ASLRDRGEKLF
TRBV28	TRBD1	TRBJ1-5	ASRLGQVNQPQH
TRBV19	NA	TRBJ2-5	ASSIVASETQY
TRBV6-5	TRBD2	TRBJ2-1	ASSPTSGGPGEQF
TRBV7-2	NA	TRBJ1-4	ASSSQQGTNEKLF
TRBV23-1	NA	TRBJ2-5	ASSQSSRDIGGETQY
TRBV29-1	TRBD2	TRBJ2-1	SVDPGTSGGAGDEQF
TRBV7-2	TRBD2	TRBJ2-3	ASSLDGTTYTDTQY
TRBV5-5	NA	TRBJ2-1	ASSRQDLSYNEQF
TRBV7-9	NA	TRBJ1-5	ASSYSNQPQH
TRBV6-5	TRBD1	TRBJ1-1	ASSFGTGSPAF
TRBV9	NA	TRBJ2-1	ASSVVAGYNEQF
TRBV6-5	NA	TRBJ2-5	ASSVSGIQETQY
TRBV19	NA	TRBJ1-1	ASSISWQGISEAF
TRBV14	TRBD1	TRBJ2-5	ASSHKGVNRGVGETQY
TRBV6-5	TRBD1	TRBJ2-7	AIGQGSYEQY